This is a list of T cell receptor beta chains from one sample in a study of cytotoxic CD8 clonotypes in ibrutinib-treated CLL. Libraries were prepared by immunoSEQ multiplex PCR; TCRdb keeps only in-frame clonotypes and omits some of them. The table lists 50,000 to 65,000 clones, roughly 59% of them singletons. This specimen was PBMCs, taken after 12 months of ibrutinib treatment. These receptors were taken from a human donor with chronic lymphocytic leukemia. The CDR3 runs from the conserved cysteine through the conserved F or W. The order of the fields is D gene, V gene, J gene, clone size, CDR3 protein, CDR3 DNA. D genes are given only for firm matches. Only some rows state a clone size, as once, few, many or a class for expanded clones.

TRBD1	TRBV5-1	TRBJ2-4	.	CASSGQGGKNIQYF	TGCGCCAGCAGCGGACAGGGAGGCAAAAACATTCAGTACTTC
.	TRBV9	TRBJ2-3	.	CASSVVPTDTQYF	TGTGCCAGCAGCGTAGTGCCCACAGATACGCAGTATTTT
.	TRBV13	TRBJ1-5	.	CASSLGPKKPQHF	TGTGCCAGCAGCTTAGGCCCTAAGAAGCCCCAGCATTTT
.	TRBV19	TRBJ2-1	.	CASSRKGADEQFF	TGTGCCAGTAGTCGGAAAGGGGCCGATGAGCAGTTCTTC
.	TRBV28	TRBJ2-3	few	CASRGAGRTDTQYF	TGTGCCAGTAGGGGGGCGGGCCGCACAGATACGCAGTATTTT
TRBD1	TRBV6-1	TRBJ2-3	.	CASSDQGAQYF	TGTGCCAGCAGTGACCAGGGGGCGCAGTATTTT
.	TRBV5-1	TRBJ2-5	.	CASSSSIAGMETQYF	TGCGCCAGCAGCTCCTCAATAGCTGGGATGGAGACCCAGTACTTC
.	TRBV6-1	TRBJ1-1	.	CASTERWGGTSEAFF	TGTGCCAGCACCGAAAGATGGGGTGGGACCTCTGAAGCTTTCTTT
.	TRBV15	TRBJ1-5	.	CATSLTLQPQHF	TGTGCCACTAGCCTTACCTTACAGCCCCAGCATTTT
TRBD1	TRBV10-3	TRBJ2-4	few	CAISESTGPNIQYF	TGTGCCATCAGTGAGTCGACAGGGCCGAACATTCAGTACTTC
.	TRBV15	TRBJ1-4	.	CATSRGITNEKLFF	TGTGCCACCAGCAGGGGGATTACTAATGAAAAACTGTTTTTT
TRBD1	TRBV23-1	TRBJ2-7	.	CASSQEGTGTYEQYF	TGCGCCAGCAGTCAAGAGGGGACAGGAACCTACGAGCAGTACTTC
TRBD1	TRBV7-6	TRBJ2-7	.	CASSFIEGQGAYEQYF	TGTGCCAGCAGCTTTATAGAGGGACAGGGGGCCTACGAGCAGTACTTC
.	TRBV15	TRBJ2-3	.	CATSRDGGTDTQYF	TGTGCCACCAGCAGAGATGGGGGCACAGATACGCAGTATTTT
.	TRBV30	TRBJ2-2	.	CAWSDRVDGELFF	TGTGCCTGGAGTGACAGGGTTGACGGGGAGCTGTTTTTT
TRBD1	TRBV6-5	TRBJ1-2	.	CASSYRGTVVNGYTF	TGTGCCAGCAGTTATCGGGGGACAGTAGTGAATGGCTACACCTTC
TRBD2	TRBV7-9	TRBJ2-5	once	CASSGPGLASGTQYF	TGTGCCAGCAGCGGACCGGGACTAGCATCGGGGACCCAGTACTTC
.	TRBV15	TRBJ2-7	few	CATSEPGLPYEQYF	TGTGCCACCTCGGAACCGGGCCTCCCCTACGAGCAGTACTTC
.	TRBV21-1	TRBJ2-7	few	CASSKGEQYF	TGTGCCAGCAGCAAGGGGGAGCAGTACTTC
.	TRBV5-4	TRBJ2-4	.	CASSLAVGSGNIQYF	TGTGCCAGCAGCTTGGCCGTTGGCAGCGGAAACATTCAGTACTTC
TRBD2	TRBV15	TRBJ2-3	.	CATSRRRWTSGSTDTQYF	TGTGCCACCAGCAGGAGGCGGTGGACTAGCGGGAGCACAGATACGCAGTATTTT
.	TRBV28	TRBJ1-1	many	CASGVGAMNTEAFF	TGTGCCAGCGGCGTAGGGGCGATGAACACTGAAGCTTTCTTT
TRBD2	TRBV4-2	TRBJ2-3	.	CASSHRTSGSLRDSTDTQYF	TGTGCCAGCAGCCACCGGACTAGCGGGAGCCTCCGGGACAGCACAGATACGCAGTATTTT
.	TRBV5-1	TRBJ1-1	.	CASNDRLNTEAFF	TGCGCCAGCAACGACCGGTTGAACACTGAAGCTTTCTTT
.	TRBV27	TRBJ1-3	.	CASSLAGAGNTIYF	TGTGCCAGCAGTTTAGCGGGCGCCGGAAACACCATATATTTT
TRBD1	TRBV5-5	TRBJ2-2	.	CASSQGQATGELFF	TGTGCCAGCAGCCAGGGACAGGCAACCGGGGAGCTGTTTTTT
TRBD2	TRBV5-1	TRBJ2-5	many	CASRRLAGDGRETQYF	TGCGCCAGCAGGAGACTAGCGGGAGATGGGAGAGAGACCCAGTACTTC
TRBD1	TRBV19	TRBJ2-5	once	CASSTWDRQETQYF	TGTGCCAGTAGTACCTGGGACAGACAAGAGACCCAGTACTTC
TRBD1	TRBV9	TRBJ1-2	.	CASSVATGSGSGYTF	TGTGCCAGCAGCGTAGCGACAGGGAGTGGTTCTGGCTACACCTTC
.	TRBV12-5	TRBJ1-1	few	CASGLESGLGAFF	TGTGCTAGTGGTTTGGAATCAGGGCTAGGAGCTTTCTTT
.	TRBV5-6	TRBJ2-3	.	CASSLDSEADTQYF	TGTGCCAGCAGCTTGGACTCGGAAGCGGATACGCAGTATTTT
TRBD2	TRBV5-4	TRBJ2-4	.	CASSLPGTSGGATFQYF	TGTGCCAGCAGCTTGCCCGGGACTAGCGGGGGGGCCACCTTTCAGTACTTC
.	TRBV2	TRBJ1-6	.	CASSGRARGTNSPLHF	TGTGCCAGCAGTGGCCGGGCTAGGGGGACCAATTCACCCCTCCACTTT
.	TRBV7-9	TRBJ1-1	many	CASSQFDRTNTEAFF	TGTGCCAGCAGCCAATTCGACAGGACTAACACTGAAGCTTTCTTT
TRBD2	TRBV7-2	TRBJ2-1	.	CASSLATSGGAHEQFF	TGTGCCAGCAGCTTAGCGACTAGCGGGGGGGCTCATGAGCAGTTCTTC
TRBD2	TRBV5-4	TRBJ2-5	.	CASSTKTSGGTKRTQYF	TGTGCCAGCAGCACGAAGACTAGCGGGGGGACCAAGAGAACCCAGTACTTC
TRBD2	TRBV10-3	TRBJ2-3	many	CATLTSGGGDTQYF	TGTGCCACGCTAACTAGCGGGGGAGGAGATACGCAGTATTTT
.	TRBV19	TRBJ2-5	.	CASSIVRGRRETQYF	TGTGCCAGTAGTATAGTCCGGGGGCGCAGGGAGACCCAGTACTTC
.	TRBV27	TRBJ1-4	once	CASRRHNNEKLFF	TGTGCCAGCAGGAGGCACAACAATGAAAAACTGTTTTTT
.	TRBV6-5	TRBJ2-1	.	CASSYSALANEQFF	TGTGCCAGCAGTTACTCCGCGCTAGCGAATGAGCAGTTCTTC
.	TRBV5-4	TRBJ2-7	.	CASSLFGLEQYF	TGTGCCAGCAGCTTGTTCGGCCTCGAGCAGTACTTC
.	TRBV19	TRBJ1-1	.	CASTAFQGRNTEAFF	TGTGCCAGTACCGCCTTTCAGGGACGGAACACTGAAGCTTTCTTT
TRBD1	TRBV6-5	TRBJ1-2	.	CAGQGANYGYTF	TGTGCCGGCCAGGGGGCTAACTATGGCTACACCTTC
.	TRBV6-5	TRBJ2-7	once	CASSGPNRPYEQYF	TGTGCCAGCAGCGGCCCCAATCGGCCTTACGAGCAGTACTTC
.	TRBV13	TRBJ1-2	once	CASSRVTANYGYTF	TGTGCCAGCAGCCGGGTCACAGCTAACTATGGCTACACCTTC
.	TRBV11-2	TRBJ2-7	.	CASSLGMLQYF	TGTGCCAGCAGCTTAGGTATGTTGCAGTACTTC
.	TRBV27	TRBJ1-4	once	CASSGEGGEKLFF	TGTGCCAGCAGTGGGGAGGGAGGTGAAAAACTGTTTTTT
.	TRBV7-6	TRBJ2-2	many	CASSLIPINTGELFF	TGTGCCAGCAGCTTAATCCCCATTAACACCGGGGAGCTGTTTTTT
.	TRBV6-5	TRBJ2-1	few	CASSIRPGSYNEQFF	TGTGCCAGCAGCATAAGGCCAGGATCCTACAATGAGCAGTTCTTC
.	TRBV7-9	TRBJ1-2	.	CASSPETTVYGYTF	TGTGCCAGCAGCCCGGAGACTACCGTCTATGGCTACACCTTC
.	TRBV4-2	TRBJ1-3	many	CASSQDGGGANTIYF	TGTGCCAGCAGCCAAGATGGAGGGGGGGCAAACACCATATATTTT
TRBD1	TRBV28	TRBJ1-2	.	CASSINRGHIFGYTF	TGTGCCAGCAGTATAAACAGGGGGCATATTTTTGGCTACACCTTC
.	TRBV29-1	TRBJ2-2	.	CSVGRTGNTGELFF	TGCAGCGTTGGCCGTACAGGGAACACCGGGGAGCTGTTTTTT
TRBD2	TRBV10-2	TRBJ2-4	.	CASRSGGVGNIQYF	TGCGCCAGCAGGTCGGGGGGAGTGGGAAACATTCAGTACTTC
.	TRBV4-1	TRBJ2-2	.	CASSHRARDTERTPGRAGELFF	TGCGCCAGCAGCCACCGGGCGCGGGACACAGAACGAACACCGGGGAGGGCCGGGGAGCTGTTTTTT